The rows below give T cell receptor beta chains drawn from one sample of a study of shared clonotypes between healthy human individuals. Here immunoSEQ multiplex PCR was the method, and the copy in TCRdb shows in-frame clones only, minus some. The sample has about 600,000 clones, more than 95% seen once. Sequenced input: naive CD8+ T cells sorted from blood. The source of these receptors is a man aged 30-40 years in good health. Each CDR3 is given with its conserved first and last residue. The order of the fields is D gene, J gene, clone size, V gene, CDR3 DNA, CDR3 protein. D genes are given only for firm matches. Clone size is not always given. Where it is, it says once, few, many or a class for expanded clones.

TRBD1 | TRBJ2-3 | - | TRBV27 | TGTGCCAGCAAAGAGGGACAGGGGGCCATAGATACGCAGTATTTT | CASKEGQGAIDTQYF
- | TRBJ1-1 | - | TRBV27 | TGTGCCAGTGGACGGGGTAACACTGAAGCTTTCTTT | CASGRGNTEAFF
- | TRBJ2-3 | once | TRBV10-2 | TGCGCCAGCAGTGGGGTCACAGATACGCAGTATTTT | CASSGVTDTQYF
- | TRBJ1-1 | - | TRBV7-2 | TGTGCCAGCAGCTTAGGTTGGGTAAGGAACACTGAAGCTTTCTTT | CASSLGWVRNTEAFF
- | TRBJ1-5 | - | TRBV27 | TGTGCCAGCAGTTTACGGGGTGAGAGCAATCAGCCCCAGCATTTT | CASSLRGESNQPQHF
- | TRBJ1-1 | once | TRBV7-9 | TGTGCCAGCAGCCCCATCCTAGGGGGGAACACTGAAGCTTTCTTT | CASSPILGGNTEAFF
TRBD1 | TRBJ2-4 | once | TRBV6-1 | TGTGCCAGCATAAGCAGCACAGGGGAAAACATTCAGTACTTC | CASISSTGENIQYF
- | TRBJ1-5 | - | TRBV7-8 | TGTGCCAGCAGCTCGGGGGGGGACAATCAGCCCCAGCATTTT | CASSSGGDNQPQHF
- | TRBJ2-1 | - | TRBV27 | TGTGCCAGCAGTGTAGGGTCTAGTCAGCGAGAGCAGTTCTTC | CASSVGSSQREQFF
- | TRBJ2-3 | - | TRBV11-2 | TGTGCCAGCAGCTTACTCCCAGGGGGCACAGATACGCAGTATTTT | CASSLLPGGTDTQYF
- | TRBJ2-2 | - | TRBV7-8 | TGTGCCAGCAGCGCGCAGGTTTCCTCCGGGGAGCTGTTTTTT | CASSAQVSSGELFF
- | TRBJ2-7 | - | TRBV7-8 | TGTGCCAGCAGCCCTTCGTTGGGACCCTACGAGCAGTACTTC | CASSPSLGPYEQYF
TRBD2 | TRBJ2-3 | - | TRBV19 | TGTGCCAGTAGTATTTTGGCTAGCGGTCTCACAGATACGCAGTATTTT | CASSILASGLTDTQYF
- | TRBJ2-7 | - | TRBV4-1 | TGCGCCAGCAGCTATAGGGACTCCTCTTCAGACGAGCAGTACTTC | CASSYRDSSSDEQYF
- | TRBJ2-2 | - | TRBV19 | TGTGCCAGTAGCGACATTACCGTTGAACTCAACCGGGAGCTGTTTTTT | CASSDITVELNRELFF
- | TRBJ2-7 | - | TRBV9 | TGTGCCAGCAGCGTAGGCTGGACCTCCTACGAGCAGTACTTC | CASSVGWTSYEQYF
TRBD1 | TRBJ1-1 | once | TRBV5-4 | TGTGCCAGCAGCTTCCGACAGGGCGAGAACACTGAAGCTTTCTTT | CASSFRQGENTEAFF
TRBD1 | TRBJ1-2 | - | TRBV28 | TGTGCCAGCAGTCGCCCTCGGGCCACGGGACAGGGCCATGGCTACACCTTC | CASSRPRATGQGHGYTF
TRBD1 | TRBJ2-3 | - | TRBV9 | TGTGCCAGCAGCGTACCCCGGGACAGAAGCACAGATACGCAGTATTTT | CASSVPRDRSTDTQYF
- | TRBJ2-1 | - | TRBV6-4 | TGTGCCAGCAGTGACGAACAAAACAATGAGCAGTTCTTC | CASSDEQNNEQFF
TRBD1 | TRBJ2-7 | - | TRBV7-9 | TGTGCCAGCAGCCAGGGGGACAGGGGTTCCTACGAGCAGTACTTC | CASSQGDRGSYEQYF
- | TRBJ2-7 | - | TRBV7-9 | TGTGCCAGCAGCCTGGGCGCCCTTGGGCTCTACGAGCAGTACTTC | CASSLGALGLYEQYF
TRBD2 | TRBJ2-7 | - | TRBV4-2 | TGTGCCAGCAGCCAAGAAGCTTCGGCGGGAGGATCAAACTACGAGCAGTACTTC | CASSQEASAGGSNYEQYF
- | TRBJ2-1 | - | TRBV30 | TGTGCCTGGAGTGTAAGCGTAGGGAGCTCCTACAATGAGCAGTTCTTC | CAWSVSVGSSYNEQFF